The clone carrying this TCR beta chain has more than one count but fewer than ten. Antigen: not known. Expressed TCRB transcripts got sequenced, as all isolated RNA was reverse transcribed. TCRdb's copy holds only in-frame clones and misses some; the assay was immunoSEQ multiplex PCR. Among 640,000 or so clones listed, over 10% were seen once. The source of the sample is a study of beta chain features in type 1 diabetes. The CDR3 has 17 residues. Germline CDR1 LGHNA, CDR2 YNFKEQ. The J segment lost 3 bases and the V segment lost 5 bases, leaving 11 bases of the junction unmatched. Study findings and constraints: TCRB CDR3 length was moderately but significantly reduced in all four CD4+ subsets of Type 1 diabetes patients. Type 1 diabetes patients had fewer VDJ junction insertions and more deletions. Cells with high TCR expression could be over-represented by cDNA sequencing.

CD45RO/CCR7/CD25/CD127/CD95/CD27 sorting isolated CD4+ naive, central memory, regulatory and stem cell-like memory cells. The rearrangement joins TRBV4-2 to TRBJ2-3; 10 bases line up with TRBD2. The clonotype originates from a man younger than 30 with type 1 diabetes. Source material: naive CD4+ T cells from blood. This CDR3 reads CASSVGERGGWTDTQYF. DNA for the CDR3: TGTGCCAGCAGCGTCGGCGAGCGGGGGGGCTGGACAGATACGCAGTATTTT.